The 28 T cell receptor beta chains presented below share a single source sample, sequenced in a study of Ad26.COV2.S vaccination and SARS-CoV-2 variants. Clones were read by immunoSEQ multiplex PCR, and TCRdb kept only the in-frame ones, dropping some. The sample lists about 400,000 clones, 88% occurring once. As to treatment: about 20 received Ad26.COV2.S at low or high dose, single or two shots; 5 received placebo; per-sample allocation not given. The study sampled participants on day 63 after the first vaccine or placebo injection. The material was peripheral blood, obtained in a trial of Ad26.COV2.S vaccine versus placebo. These receptors came from a person aged 18-60 years who received the Ad26.COV2.S COVID-19 vaccine or a placebo.

The chain uses TRBV3-1 (or the pseudogene TRBV3-2) and TRBJ2-3; TRBD2 matches 7 bases. This CDR3 has 15 amino acids. Losses at the gene ends were 4 bases for V and 0 bases for J; bases not matched to a gene: 4. CDR1 is LGHDT, CDR2 YNNKEL, per germline (reference sequence). The CDR3 spells CASSLAGPSTDTQYF. In DNA form, the CDR3 reads TGTGCCAGCAGCCTAGCGGGTCCTAGCACAGATACGCAGTATTTT.

The gene calls are TRBV28 and TRBJ1-4; weak D call: TRBD1 (5 bases). V lost 3 bases to trimming and J lost 8 bases, with 19 bases between them. Germline CDR1 MDHEN, CDR2 SYDVKM. CDR3 length: 16 amino acids. CDR3 amino acids: CASSFGLTARGEKLFF. DNA for the CDR3: TGTGCCAGCAGTTTTGGGTTGACAGCCCGAGGGGAAAAACTGTTTTTT.

The chain is built from TRBV5-1 and TRBJ2-5; TRBD1 aligns across 9 bases. Germline CDR1 and CDR2: SGHRS and YFSETQ. The junction had 3 bases not matched to a gene; V was cut back by 5 bases and J by 1 base. This CDR3 has 14 amino acids. CDR3 loop: CASRPTGGQETQYF. Here the CDR3 DNA reads TGCGCCAGCAGACCGACAGGGGGCCAAGAGACCCAGTACTTC.

The V gene is TRBV11-3, the J gene TRBJ1-1; no clear D. V lost 2 bases, J lost 1 base, and 8 bases lay in between. The CDR3 is 14 residues long. Germline CDR1 SGHNT, CDR2 YENEEA. Written as DNA, the CDR3 is TGTGCCAGCAGCTTAACAGCCTCGAACACTGAAGCTTTCTTT. This gives the protein CASSLTASNTEAFF. The variable domain in full, completed from reference TRBV11-3 and TRBJ1-1, reads EAGVVQSPRYKIIEKKQPVAFWCNPISGHNTLYWYLQNLGQGPELLIRYENEEAVDDSQLPKDRFSAERLKGVDSTLKIQPAELGDSAVYLCASSLTASNTEAFFGQGTRLTVV.

The V and J genes are TRBV11-2 and TRBJ2-3; possibly TRBD2 for D (5 bases). Per germline, CDR1 SGHAT and CDR2 FQNNGV. CDR3 length: 12 residues. V lost 2 bases, J lost 6 bases, and 6 bases lay in between. The CDR3 DNA sequence: TGTGCCAGCAGCTTAACGGGGGATACGCAGTATTTT. It translates to CASSLTGDTQYF.

The chain carries TRBV19 and TRBJ2-1; TRBD2 agrees at 15 bases. The V gene's germline CDR1 is LNHDA and CDR2 SQIVND (reference sequence). Trimming at V came to 6 bases and at J to 6 bases, leaving 3 bases not matched to a gene. The CDR3 is 15 amino acids. CDR3 sequence (DNA): TGTGCCAGTAGACCGGGACTAGCGGGGGGCAATGAGCAGTTCTTC. Protein product: CASRPGLAGGNEQFF.

For the CDR3, the DNA is TGTGCCAGCAGCAAGACCGGGGTGGATTATGGCTACACCTTC. Amino acid sequence: CASSKTGVDYGYTF. The V and J genes are TRBV7-9 and TRBJ1-2; D is unclear. Trimming pared 5 bases from V and 5 bases from J, leaving 15 bases between. The CDR3 is made up of 14 amino acids. The germline V gene encodes CDR1 SEHNR and CDR2 FQNEAQ (reference sequence).

J is TRBJ2-1 and V is TRBV10-3, with unresolved D. The CDR3 has 15 residues. Trimming removed 0 bases at V and 0 bases at J, with 6 bases between. Germline CDR1 is ENHRY and CDR2 is SYGVKD. The CDR3 sequence: CAISESRASYNEQFF. CDR3 DNA: TGTGCCATCAGTGAGTCTCGGGCCTCCTACAATGAGCAGTTCTTC.

In this sample, this clone turned up a few times. The rearrangement joins TRBV16 to TRBJ1-1; no clear D gene. CDR1 is KGHSY, CDR2 FQNENV, per germline. V lost 1 base and J 0 bases, leaving 9 bases between the germline ends. The CDR3 covers 15 residues. The CDR3 DNA follows: TGTGCCAGCAGCCAATTTCCAGGAATGAACACTGAAGCTTTCTTT. The encoded protein is CASSQFPGMNTEAFF.

This sequence joins TRBV3-1 (or the pseudogene TRBV3-2) and TRBJ2-1; D unresolved. The CDR3 extends over 11 amino acids. With 0 bases removed from V and 7 bases from J, the gap between germline ends came to 1 base. The germline V gene has CDR1 LGHDT and CDR2 YNNKEL (reference sequence). CDR3: CASSQENEQFF. The CDR3, as DNA: TGTGCCAGCAGCCAAGAGAATGAGCAGTTCTTC.

The chain is built from TRBV5-1 and TRBJ1-1, with TRBD1 matching over 9 bases. Germline assignment: CDR1 SGHRS and CDR2 YFSETQ. The length of the CDR3 is 16 residues. Unmatched junction bases numbered 9, after V lost 5 bases and J lost 1 base. CDR3 sequence: CASRKTPGQGNTEAFF. CDR3 coding DNA: TGCGCCAGCAGAAAGACGCCGGGACAGGGGAACACTGAAGCTTTCTTT.

The chain employs TRBV7-8 and TRBJ2-5; 12 nucleotides match TRBD2. The CDR3 is 18 residues long. Germline CDR1 and CDR2: SGHVS and FQNEAQ. With V trimmed by 4 bases and J by 1 base, 10 bases remained unmatched. The CDR3 coding sequence is TGTGCCAGCAGCTCCACTAGCGGGGGGCGTCAACTCCAAGAGACCCAGTACTTC. Translating it yields CASSSTSGGRQLQETQYF.

The chain recombines TRBV29-1 with TRBJ2-5, with 8 bases fitting TRBD2. CDR1 SQVTM and CDR2 ANQGSEA come from the germline V gene. The V segment lost 7 bases and the J segment 0 bases; nucleotides outside the gene matches: 4. The CDR3 consists of 13 residues. CDR3 DNA sequence: TGCAGCGGCCGGGGGGGGTACCAAGAGACCCAGTACTTC. It is translated as CSGRGGYQETQYF.

The V gene is TRBV19, the J gene TRBJ1-2, with D unclear. CDR3 size: 14 residues. Germline loops: CDR1 LNHDA, CDR2 SQIVND (reference sequence). V shed 5 bases and J shed 4 bases, with 14 bases lying between them. The CDR3 nucleotides read TGTGCCAGTAGTCCCGTCCAGACGATCTATGGCTACACCTTC. This sequence encodes CASSPVQTIYGYTF.

V and J are TRBV4-3 and TRBJ2-6; D ambiguous. Trimming left V 1 base short and J 0 bases short, with 7 bases between. Germline CDR1 LGHNA, CDR2 YSLEER. This CDR3 has 16 amino acids. DNA for the CDR3: TGCGCCAGCAGCCAAGCCGTCAACTCTGGGGCCAACGTCCTGACTTTC. Translation gives CASSQAVNSGANVLTF.

This chain joins TRBV2 and TRBJ1-6; D is unresolved. The CDR3 totals 17 residues. V lost 6 bases and J lost 0, with 15 bases in between. Germline V lookup: CDR1 SNHLY, CDR2 FYNNEI. CDR3 residues: CASRDRTGSSYNSPLHF. CDR3 in DNA: TGTGCCAGCAGGGACCGGACGGGCAGCTCCTATAATTCACCCCTCCACTTT.

V is TRBV30 and J is TRBJ1-2; D not resolved. V lost 5 bases to trimming and J lost 3 bases, with 7 bases between them. CDR1 is GTSNPN and CDR2 is SVGIG in the germline V gene (reference sequence). CDR3 length: 11 residues. CDR3 loop: CAWGTYYGYTF. The CDR3 nucleotides read TGTGCCTGGGGAACCTACTATGGCTACACCTTC.

This clone showed up just a few times. This chain uses TRBV4-3 with TRBJ2-2; 9 nucleotides match TRBD1. After removal of 1 base from V and 4 bases from J, the junction contained 10 bases not matched to a gene. This CDR3 has 18 residues. Germline values: CDR1 LGHNA, CDR2 YSLEER. The CDR3 protein is CASSQAQQGAKSTGELFF. CDR3 nucleotide sequence: TGCGCCAGCAGCCAAGCTCAACAGGGGGCCAAATCCACCGGGGAGCTGTTTTTT.

The chain employs TRBV15 and TRBJ1-1; 7 bases agree with TRBD1. CDR3 size: 15 residues. Germline V gene lookup returns CDR1 LNHNV and CDR2 YYDKDF (reference sequence). V was pared by 2 bases and J by 1 base, with 4 bases of the junction left unmatched. The CDR3: CATSRNRGPNTEAFF. The DNA of the CDR3 is TGTGCCACCAGCAGAAACAGGGGACCGAACACTGAAGCTTTCTTT.

The V and J genes are TRBV6-5 and TRBJ2-5; tentatively, D is TRBD1 (6 bases). Germline V lookup: CDR1 MNHEY, CDR2 SVGAGI. The CDR3 is made up of 16 amino acids. V was pared by 4 bases and J by 1 base, with 16 bases between. CDR3 in amino acids: CASSSRDTGRQETQYF. The CDR3 nucleotides are TGTGCCAGCAGTTCCCGGGACACAGGTCGCCAAGAGACCCAGTACTTC.

The V call is TRBV27, the J call TRBJ2-6, with D unclear. V was clipped by 3 bases and J by 0 bases, with 9 bases between them. Germline V gene sequence: CDR1 MNHEY, CDR2 SMNVEV (reference sequence). The CDR3 covers 16 residues. CDR3 amino acids: CASSFAFSSGANVLTF. CDR3 nucleotide sequence: TGTGCCAGCAGTTTTGCCTTCAGCTCTGGGGCCAACGTCCTGACTTTC.

The rearrangement uses TRBV18 and TRBJ1-2; D is possibly TRBD1 (5 bases). This CDR3 is 16 amino acids long. V was pared by 2 bases and J by 4 bases, with 17 bases between. The V gene's germline CDR1 is KGHSH and CDR2 LQKENI. The DNA for the CDR3 is TGTGCCAGCTCACCATCCCAACCTCCGGGGGGCTATGGCTACACCTTC. Its protein product is CASSPSQPPGGYGYTF.

The V and J genes are TRBV4-1 and TRBJ1-1; TRBD1 agrees at 8 bases. The V and J ends lost 4 bases and 10 bases, in that order; junction bases with no gene match: 14. Per germline, CDR1 MGHRA and CDR2 YSYEKL. This CDR3 spans 15 amino acids. The DNA of the CDR3 is TGCGCCAGCAGCCTCGACAGGGGCCCGAGAAGAAGAGCTTTCTTT. Translation gives CASSLDRGPRRRAFF.

The rearrangement links TRBV3-1 (or the pseudogene TRBV3-2) to TRBJ2-5; no reliable D call. Germline CDR1 LGHDT, CDR2 YNNKEL (reference sequence). The V end lost 4 bases, the J end lost 0 bases, and 15 bases lay between the germline ends. CDR3 length: 16 amino acids. DNA for the CDR3: TGTGCCAGCAGCCCAGAACTGGGCCTGTACCAAGAGACCCAGTACTTC. Translating gives CASSPELGLYQETQYF.

This chain links TRBV6-2 or TRBV6-3 with TRBJ1-4; TRBD1 is a possible D gene (5 bases). Germline V gene data show CDR1 as MNHEY and CDR2 as SVGEGT. The ends were cut back, 3 bases at V and 4 bases at J, with 12 bases in the middle. CDR3 size: 15 residues. Here the CDR3 DNA reads TGTGCCAGCAGTTATGGGGGAGCAGGTAATGAAAAACTGTTTTTT. It is translated as CASSYGGAGNEKLFF.

The count of this clone is one. The rearrangement uses TRBV5-5 and TRBJ2-7, with a weak D call TRBD2 (5 bases). In germline, CDR1 is SGHKS, CDR2 YYEKEE (reference sequence). V lost 0 bases, J lost 5 bases, and 9 bases lay in between. The CDR3 length is 13 residues. This CDR3 is CASSLGGLNEQYF. CDR3 in DNA: TGTGCCAGCAGCTTGGGAGGGTTAAACGAGCAGTACTTC. Together with reference TRBV5-5 and TRBJ2-7, the CDR3 gives the full variable domain: DAGVTQSPTHLIKTRGQQVTLRCSPISGHKSVSWYQQVLGQGPQFIFQYYEKEERGRGNFPDRFSARQFPNYSSELNVNALLLGDSALYLCASSLGGLNEQYFGPGTRLTVT.

The chain links TRBV24-1 to TRBJ1-1; unclear D gene. The CDR3 has 12 amino acids. Germline assignment: CDR1 KGHDR and CDR2 SFDVKD. The V end lost 3 bases, the J end lost 6 bases, and 7 bases lay between the germline ends. CDR3 sequence (DNA): TGTGCCACCAGTGATCCAGAGTCTGAAGCTTTCTTT. Translated, it gives CATSDPESEAFF.

The chain couples TRBV11-2 to TRBJ1-1; D is perhaps TRBD1 (5 bases). Germline loops: CDR1 SGHAT, CDR2 FQNNGV. This CDR3 contains 15 residues. Trimming shortened V by 6 bases and J by 1 base, and 15 bases separated the two germline ends. Written as DNA, the CDR3 is TGTGCCAGCAGTTTGAAGACAGTGACGAACACTGAAGCTTTCTTT. Translating gives CASSLKTVTNTEAFF.